These 20 T cell receptor beta chains were sequenced from one sample in a study of Graves' ophthalmopathy and Graves' hyperthyroidism. RNA transcripts served as template for amplifying TCR beta CDR3 sequences. An opening RT-PCR round employed HTBI primers and preceded a second-round multiplex PCR. Using its own MiXCR run on the multiplex PCR reads, TCRdb lists one record per CDR3 protein. Here the sample spans more than 1,000,000 distinct CDR3 sequences, 35% to 45% being singletons. The sequenced sample was peripheral blood or thyroid tissue (not recorded which). The receptors were sampled from an adult man with Graves' hyperthyroidism.

The gene calls are TRBV29-1 and TRBJ2-7; perhaps D is TRBD1 or TRBD2 (5 bases each). This CDR3 contains 14 residues. Germline-derived CDR1 and CDR2 are SQVTM and ANQGSEA. V lost 4 bases, J lost 1 base, and 14 bases lay in between. CDR3 protein: CSVGGSVGSYEQYF. CDR3 DNA: TGCAGCGTTGGGGGGTCCGTCGGTTCCTACGAGCAGTACTTC.

This clonotype occurred a few times. The CDR3 loop reads CASSLSAMGEAFF. CDR3 DNA: TGTGCCAGCAGTTTATCCGCAATGGGCGAAGCTTTCTTT. The chain is built from TRBV12-3 or TRBV12-4 and TRBJ1-1; D is undetermined. This CDR3 has 13 amino acids. Trimming removed 2 bases from V and 8 bases from J, with 12 bases in between.

The table lists this clonotype with many counts. The V and J genes are TRBV9 and TRBJ1-6; D perhaps matches TRBD1 (6 bases). V lost 4 bases and J lost 10, with 15 bases in between. The germline gives CDR1 SGDLS, CDR2 YYNGEE. The CDR3 totals 14 residues. CDR3 nucleotides: TGTGCCAGCAGCCAGGAGGGGGAACGATCACCCCTCCACTTT. It is translated as CASSQEGERSPLHF.

This clonotype was counted many times. CDR3 DNA: TGTGCCAGTTCGAGACAGGGGCTGGGACATGGGAACACTGAAGCTTTCTTT. Protein product: CASSRQGLGHGNTEAFF. The chain joins TRBV19 to TRBJ1-1; 8 bases line up with TRBD1. Germline loops: CDR1 LNHDA, CDR2 SQIVND (reference sequence). This CDR3 region has 17 residues. With V trimmed by 8 bases and J by 1 base, 15 bases remained unmatched.

The chain joins TRBV4-3 to TRBJ1-1; D perhaps matches TRBD1 (5 bases). The ends were cut back, 0 bases at V and 3 bases at J, with 11 bases in the middle. From germline, CDR1 is LGHNA and CDR2 YSLEER. This CDR3 is 15 amino acids long. CDR3 sequence (DNA): TGCGCCAGCAGCCAAGAGGCGGGGGGGGACACTGAAGCTTTCTTT. Translation: CASSQEAGGDTEAFF.

The genes are TRBV25-1 and TRBJ2-5, with 11 bases fitting TRBD2. V was clipped by 9 bases and J by 0 bases; unmatched bases: 12. This CDR3 contains 17 residues. Germline CDR1 MGHDK, CDR2 SYGVNS. The CDR3 sequence is CASASLAGGPYQETQYF. For the CDR3, the DNA is TGTGCCAGTGCTAGTCTAGCGGGGGGCCCGTACCAAGAGACCCAGTACTTC.

This clonotype showed up many times. V usage is TRBV9 and J usage is TRBJ1-6, with D hard to call. Trimming cost V 0 bases and J 8 bases, with 6 bases left between them. This CDR3 has 13 amino acids. Germline lookup yields CDR1 SGDLS and CDR2 YYNGEE. The CDR3 sequence is CASSVAPDSPLHF. CDR3 nucleotide sequence: TGTGCCAGCAGCGTAGCTCCGGATTCACCCCTCCACTTT. The whole variable domain, filled in from reference TRBV9 and TRBJ1-6, reads DSGVTQTPKHLITATGQRVTLRCSPRSGDLSVYWYQQSLDQGLQFLIQYYNGEERAKGNILERFSAQQFPDLHSELNLSSLELGDSALYFCASSVAPDSPLHFGNGTRLTVT.

This clonotype came up a few times. CDR3 DNA sequence: TGTGCCAGCAGAGGACTAGCTAGCACAGATACGCAGTATTTT. Its translation: CASRGLASTDTQYF. The rearrangement joins TRBV25-1 to TRBJ2-3; 8 nucleotides match TRBD2. The CDR3 totals 14 residues. CDR1 is MGHDK and CDR2 is SYGVNS in the germline V gene. J lost 0 bases, V lost 6 bases, and 2 bases had no gene match.

A few counts support this clonotype. The gene calls are TRBV20-1 and TRBJ1-2; TRBD1 matches 8 bases. From germline, CDR1 is DFQATT and CDR2 SNEGSKA (reference sequence). The CDR3 covers 12 residues. Losses at the gene ends were 7 bases for V and 4 bases for J; bases not matched to a gene: 5. The CDR3 DNA reads TGCAGTGTACCAGGGGGCATCTATGGCTACACCTTC. Protein sequence: CSVPGGIYGYTF.

CDR3 nucleotide sequence: TGTGCCAGCAGCCCACGGACCGCCGGGGGAGTGGACGAGCAGTACTTC. It encodes CASSPRTAGGVDEQYF. The chain has TRBV7-9 and TRBJ2-7, with D tentatively TRBD2 (6 bases). This CDR3 is 16 amino acids long. Trimming left V 5 bases short and J 5 bases short, with 22 bases between. Germline CDR1 is SEHNR and CDR2 is FQNEAQ (reference sequence).

This chain connects TRBV20-1 to TRBJ1-1; D perhaps matches TRBD1 (5 bases). Trimming stripped 6 bases from V and 3 bases from J, with 20 bases between. CDR1 and CDR2 (germline): DFQATT, SNEGSKA (reference sequence). The CDR3 consists of 15 residues. In nucleotides, the CDR3 is TGCAGTGCACAACATCGTCTAGCGGGGGACACTGAAGCTTTCTTT. It specifies CSAQHRLAGDTEAFF.

The sample holds a few counts of this clonotype. The chain combines TRBV12-3 or TRBV12-4 with TRBJ2-5; 9 bases are a match to TRBD2. The CDR3 has 15 residues. The junction had 7 bases not matched to a gene; V was cut back by 3 bases and J by 5 bases. The CDR3 DNA sequence: TGTGCCAGCAGTTTCGGGCCTAGCGGGATGGAGACCCAGTACTTC. Translating gives CASSFGPSGMETQYF.

The chain employs TRBV6-2 or TRBV6-3 and TRBJ1-2; D gene uncertain. This CDR3 is 13 amino acids long. V was shortened by 6 bases and J by 2 bases, with 10 bases between the two germline ends. Germline CDR1 and CDR2: MNHEY and SVGEGT. The CDR3 bases are TGTGCCAGCAGCAATCGACCGAACTATGGCTACACCTTC. The encoded protein is CASSNRPNYGYTF.

This clonotype was picked up many times. The chain links TRBV9 to TRBJ1-1, with 8 positions matching TRBD1. The CDR3 is 13 amino acids. Germline V gene data show CDR1 as SGDLS and CDR2 as YYNGEE. Losses at the gene ends were 5 bases for V and 8 bases for J; bases not matched to a gene: 8. The CDR3 DNA reads as TGTGCCAGCAGTCGAGACAGGGGTGAAGAAGCTTTCTTT. Its protein product is CASSRDRGEEAFF.

This clonotype was counted only a few times. This chain connects TRBV7-2 to TRBJ1-1; no clear D. The CDR3 sequence is 16 residues long. V was shortened by 5 bases and J by 4 bases, with 20 bases between the two germline ends. From germline, CDR1 is SGHTA and CDR2 FQGNSA. CDR3: CASSPGLNMGFTEAFF. CDR3 nucleotide sequence: TGTGCCAGCAGCCCCGGATTGAATATGGGTTTCACTGAAGCTTTCTTT.

J is TRBJ2-5 and V is TRBV4-2, with 9 bases that match TRBD2. The CDR3 length is 16 residues. Germline V lookup: CDR1 LGHNA, CDR2 YNFKEQ. Germline trimming cut 4 bases from V and 4 bases from J; bases unmatched to any gene: 10. CDR3 nucleotides: TGTGCCAGCAGCCCCTCCGGCGGGAGGGCCTCAGAGACCCAGTACTTC. Translation: CASSPSGGRASETQYF.

A few counts support this clonotype. Possible read error: a much larger clone is one base away. This chain links TRBV7-9 with TRBJ1-1; D uncertain. The V gene's germline CDR1 is SEHNR and CDR2 FQNEAQ (reference sequence). This CDR3 spans 14 amino acids. Trimming shortened V by 4 bases and J by 0 bases, and 9 bases separated the two germline ends. CDR3 loop: CASSSDVLNTEAFF. CDR3 sequence (DNA): TGTGCCAGCAGCTCAGATGTTTTGAACACTGAAGCTTTCTTT.

The table lists this clonotype with many counts. V is TRBV29-1 and J is TRBJ1-2; the D gene is possibly TRBD1 (5 bases). Germline CDR1 SQVTM, CDR2 ANQGSEA. Between the trimmed V and J ends, which lost 2 bases and 7 bases, there was a span of 8 bases. The CDR3 covers 11 residues. CDR3 nucleotide sequence: TGCAGCGTTGAACAGGGAGTTGGCTACACCTTC. Protein product: CSVEQGVGYTF.

This clonotype was picked up many times. The chain is built from TRBV4-2 and TRBJ1-1; D is undetermined. CDR3 length: 15 residues. V lost 1 base and J 1 base, leaving 10 bases between the germline ends. CDR1 is LGHNA and CDR2 is YNFKEQ in the germline V gene. CDR3 nucleotide sequence: TGTGCCAGCAGCCAAGGGGAGGGTGAGAACACTGAAGCTTTCTTT. This sequence encodes CASSQGEGENTEAFF.

The rearrangement uses TRBV12-3 or TRBV12-4 and TRBJ1-6; 11 bases match TRBD1. The V gene end was trimmed by 4 bases and the J gene end by 10 bases; junction bases not matched to a gene: 12. CDR3 length equals 17 residues. The CDR3 coding sequence is TGTGCCAGCAGTTACACAAAGGGACAGGGGGGTAGCTCACCCCTCCACTTT. It encodes CASSYTKGQGGSSPLHF.